What follows are 23 T cell receptor beta chains derived from one specimen sequenced in a study of response to subunit inactivated influenza vaccine (dated by TCRdb to the late 2010s). The library was made by RT-PCR. For sequencing, an Illumina HiSeq 2500 was employed. Using fastp trimming at Q25 and MiXCR clonotype assembly, TCRdb reanalyzed the public sequencing data and kept in-frame beta chains. Each CDR3 protein gets just one entry, which takes the most common genes and DNA from the rows behind it. Present in this sample are more than 700,000 distinct CDR3 sequences, about 20% of which were seen just once. The top ten clones comprise 10% of the sample. Sequencing used PBMCs from blood, obtained 5 days after vaccination. All receptors derive from a man aged 50 to 60 who received an inactivated influenza vaccine. Donor details come from another sample of the same person, matched by shared clones.

There are many counts of this clonotype. CDR3 nucleotide sequence: TGTGCCAGCAGCTTGGACTGGGCCCGATCCCCGGTCGGTGGGGAGCTGTTTTTT. Translation gives CASSLDWARSPVGGELFF. The chain employs TRBV5-8 and TRBJ2-2; D not resolved. This CDR3 has 18 amino acids. The V gene lost 0 bases and the J gene lost 8 bases, with 23 bases spanning the gap. CDR1 SGHTS and CDR2 YDEGEE come from the germline V gene.

This clonotype was picked up a small number of times. The CDR3 DNA is TGTGCCACCAGTGACTTCCAGGTTAGCAAGAACACCGGGGAGCTGTTTTTT. The encoded protein is CATSDFQVSKNTGELFF. The J gene is TRBJ2-2, the V gene TRBV24-1; the D is unclear. Between the trimmed V and J ends, which lost 4 bases and 1 base, there was a span of 15 bases. This CDR3 has 17 amino acids. Germline V gene lookup returns CDR1 KGHDR and CDR2 SFDVKD.

The chain has TRBV29-1 and TRBJ2-1; 8 nucleotides agree with TRBD2. Germline assignment: CDR1 SQVTM and CDR2 ANQGSEA. J gave up 8 bases and V 6 bases, and 6 bases lay outside the gene matches. The CDR3 consists of 12 residues. The chain's CDR3 is CSVREAGDEQFF. The DNA of the CDR3 is TGCAGCGTGAGGGAAGCGGGGGATGAGCAGTTCTTC.

This chain links TRBV11-1 with TRBJ2-3, with D unclear. From germline, CDR1 is SGHAT and CDR2 FQDESV (reference sequence). The CDR3 runs 13 residues. V was pared by 7 bases and J by 4 bases, with 12 bases between. In DNA form, the CDR3 reads TGTGCCAGCATCGCGGCCGGATCAGATACGCAGTATTTT. Residues: CASIAAGSDTQYF. Filled out from reference TRBV11-1 and TRBJ2-3, the complete variable domain reads EAEVAQSPRYKITEKSQAVAFWCDPISGHATLYWYRQILGQGPELLVQFQDESVVDDSQLPKDRFSAERLKGVDSTLKIQPAELGDSAMYLCASIAAGSDTQYFGPGTRLTVL.

This chain uses TRBV5-1 with TRBJ1-2; possibly TRBD1 for D (6 bases). The CDR3 covers 12 residues. Trimming removed 3 bases at V and 8 bases at J, with 11 bases between. Per germline, CDR1 SGHRS and CDR2 YFSETQ. The CDR3 region has the DNA TGCGCCAGCAGCTCAGGGGATTGGGGCTACACCTTC. Protein sequence: CASSSGDWGYTF. The variable domain in full, completed from reference TRBV5-1 and TRBJ1-2, reads KAGVTQTPRYLIKTRGQQVTLSCSPISGHRSVSWYQQTPGQGLQFLFEYFSETQRNKGNFPGRFSGRQFSNSRSEMNVSTLELGDSALYLCASSSGDWGYTFGSGTRLTVV.

This clonotype has more than one count but fewer than ten. A read error may account for a junction end that differs from germline. This sequence joins TRBV15 and TRBJ2-7; the D gene is possibly TRBD2 (6 bases). The CDR3 covers 13 residues. Germline values: CDR1 LNHNV, CDR2 YYDKDF (reference sequence). CDR3 amino acids: CATSRAGSHEQYF. CDR3 nucleotide sequence: TGTGCCACCAGCCGAGCGGGCTCCCACGAGCAGTACTTC.

This clonotype was picked up a small number of times. J is TRBJ2-2 and V is TRBV7-7; D possibly corresponds to TRBD1 (6 bases). CDR1 SSHAT and CDR2 FNYEAQ come from the germline V gene (reference sequence). CDR3 length: 14 residues. The ends were cut back, 5 bases at V and 6 bases at J, with 13 bases in the middle. CDR3 bases: TGTGCCAGCAGCCCAGGGGTGGAGGCCGGGGAGCTGTTTTTT. Translation: CASSPGVEAGELFF. The full variable domain, completed using reference TRBV7-7 and TRBJ2-2, is GAGVSQSPRYKVTKRGQDVTLRCDPISSHATLYWYQQALGQGPEFLTYFNYEAQPDKSGLPSDRFSAERPEGSISTLTIQRTEQRDSAMYRCASSPGVEAGELFFGEGSRLTVL.

This clonotype was picked up a small number of times. The V call is TRBV12-3 or TRBV12-4, the J call TRBJ2-1, with TRBD2 identical over 12 bases. The CDR3 length is 18 residues. The J segment lost 1 base and the V segment lost 2 bases, leaving 6 bases of the junction unmatched. CDR3: CASSLRLAGDRSYNEQFF. The CDR3 region has the DNA TGTGCCAGCAGTTTACGACTAGCGGGGGACCGTTCCTACAATGAGCAGTTCTTC.

This clonotype turned up a few times. The rearrangement links TRBV7-8 to TRBJ2-7; TRBD1 matches at 9 bases. The V and J ends lost 5 bases and 7 bases, in that order; junction bases with no gene match: 3. The CDR3 contains 12 residues. The germline gives CDR1 SGHVS, CDR2 FQNEAQ. This chain's CDR3 is CASSTGQGEQYF. The CDR3 DNA follows: TGTGCCAGCAGCACCGGACAGGGGGAGCAGTACTTC.

The chain uses TRBV4-1 and TRBJ2-6, with D perhaps matching TRBD1 (6 bases). The germline V gene encodes CDR1 MGHRA and CDR2 YSYEKL. The CDR3 contains 20 residues. V was trimmed by 3 bases and J by 2 bases, leaving 23 bases between them. The CDR3: CASSQRTLSGVYPGANVLTF. The CDR3 DNA reads TGCGCCAGCAGCCAGAGGACCCTATCAGGGGTCTATCCTGGGGCCAACGTCCTGACTTTC.

The sample holds many counts of this clonotype. This chain connects TRBV20-1 to TRBJ2-1, with 13 bases matching TRBD2. In germline, CDR1 is DFQATT, CDR2 SNEGSKA (reference sequence). The length of the CDR3 is 14 residues. With V trimmed by 7 bases and J by 3 bases, 3 bases remained unmatched. CDR3: CSGGLAGVYNEQFF. The CDR3 DNA sequence: TGCAGTGGAGGACTAGCGGGAGTCTACAATGAGCAGTTCTTC.

The chain is built from TRBV12-3 or TRBV12-4 and TRBJ2-1, with D possibly being TRBD1 or TRBD2 (5 bases each). The V end lost 4 bases, the J end lost 9 bases, and 16 bases lay between the germline ends. The CDR3 length is 14 residues. CDR3 nucleotide sequence: TGTGCCAGCAGTTCCCTCGGGGCAGGGAGTGAGCAGTTCTTC. Translation: CASSSLGAGSEQFF.

This clonotype has only a few counts. J is TRBJ1-6 and V is TRBV29-1, with a weak D call TRBD1 (6 bases). The CDR3 is 13 amino acids. V was pared by 3 bases and J by 9 bases, with 12 bases between. Germline loops: CDR1 SQVTM, CDR2 ANQGSEA. The CDR3 loop reads CSVDTGPGSPLHF. In DNA, the CDR3 is TGCAGCGTTGATACAGGGCCGGGTTCACCCCTCCACTTT. Drawing the rest from reference TRBV29-1 and TRBJ1-6, the complete variable domain is SAVISQKPSRDICQRGTSLTIQCQVDSQVTMMFWYRQQPGQSLTLIATANQGSEATYESGFVIDKFPISRPNLTFSTLTVSNMSPEDSSIYLCSVDTGPGSPLHFGNGTRLTVT.

With regard to this clonotype: An end of the junction does not agree with germline; a read error may underlie this. The chain joins TRBV12-3 or TRBV12-4 to TRBJ2-7; weak D call: TRBD2 (5 bases). The CDR3 is 13 residues long. The DNA for the CDR3 is TGTGCCAGCAGTTTTTCCGGGATCTACAAGCAGTACTTC. Translating it yields CASSFSGIYKQYF.

This clonotype has more than one count but fewer than ten. The chain recombines TRBV7-9 with TRBJ1-1; D is ambiguous. The CDR3 runs 16 residues. The V gene lost 5 bases and the J gene lost 2 bases, with 18 bases spanning the gap. Germline CDR1 and CDR2: SEHNR and FQNEAQ (reference sequence). This chain's CDR3 is CASSAARWSINTEAFF. The CDR3 DNA is TGTGCCAGCAGCGCAGCGCGGTGGAGTATTAACACTGAAGCTTTCTTT.

In this sample, this clonotype turned up a few times. This chain joins TRBV10-3 and TRBJ2-7; D remains unclear. Deletions cut 10 bases from V and 0 bases from J, with 16 bases between. Germline V CDR1 and CDR2: ENHRY, SYGVKD. The CDR3 consists of 14 residues. Here the CDR3 DNA reads TGTGCCACCGGACCGGCTATTAGCTCCTACGAGCAGTACTTC. Translated: CATGPAISSYEQYF.

The rearrangement links TRBV9 to TRBJ2-1, with a tentative D call TRBD2 (6 bases). There are 17 residues in the CDR3. Trimming removed 3 bases at V and 4 bases at J, with 20 bases between. Per germline, CDR1 SGDLS and CDR2 YYNGEE. The CDR3 DNA follows: TGTGCCAGCAGCGCCGACGGAACCGGGACTCAGTACAATGAGCAGTTCTTC. Translated: CASSADGTGTQYNEQFF.

This clonotype was counted between two and nine times. The CDR3 reads CASSLDLDTQYF. CDR3 nucleotides: TGTGCCAGCAGCTTAGATCTAGATACGCAGTATTTT. This chain joins TRBV7-6 and TRBJ2-3; D is ambiguous. Germline V gene lookup returns CDR1 SGHVS and CDR2 FNYEAQ. The CDR3 has 12 residues. Deletions cut 1 base from V and 5 bases from J, with 4 bases between.

The sample holds a few counts of this clonotype. The gene calls are TRBV6-1 and TRBJ2-2, with 9 bases identical to TRBD1. CDR3 length equals 14 residues. CDR1 is MNHNS and CDR2 is SASEGT in the germline V gene. Germline trimming cut 6 bases from V and 4 bases from J; bases unmatched to any gene: 3. CDR3 DNA sequence: TGTGCCAGCAGACAGGGGGCTAGCACCGGGGAGCTGTTTTTT. Encoded protein: CASRQGASTGELFF.

The V call is TRBV12-3 or TRBV12-4, the J call TRBJ2-7; 7 bases match TRBD2. V dropped 0 bases and J dropped 7; count of bases not matched to a gene: 6. The CDR3 length is 14 residues. CDR3 loop: CASSLAGGLLEQYF. The CDR3 nucleotides are TGTGCCAGCAGTTTAGCGGGAGGGCTCCTGGAGCAGTACTTC.

This clonotype was seen only a few times. V and J are TRBV20-1 and TRBJ2-5; 12 nucleotides agree with TRBD2. Germline CDR1 and CDR2: DFQATT and SNEGSKA (reference sequence). The V segment lost 6 bases and the J segment 1 base; nucleotides outside the gene matches: 6. The CDR3 contains 15 residues. The CDR3 is CSARTSGRPQETQYF. CDR3 DNA: TGCAGTGCCAGAACTAGCGGGAGGCCCCAAGAGACCCAGTACTTC.

The J gene is TRBJ2-3, the V gene TRBV24-1, with TRBD2 matching 7 bases. The CDR3 runs 14 residues. J gave up 6 bases and V 10 bases, and 12 bases lay outside the gene matches. Germline V lookup: CDR1 KGHDR, CDR2 SFDVKD. The DNA for the CDR3 is TGTGCCACGGGGAGGGACCCCCCATCGGATACGCAGTATTTT. This sequence encodes CATGRDPPSDTQYF.

This chain joins TRBV7-8 and TRBJ2-5; a possible D gene is TRBD2 (6 bases). The CDR3 runs to 14 residues. V was shortened by 2 bases and J by 4 bases, with 11 bases between the two germline ends. Germline V CDR1 and CDR2: SGHVS, FQNEAQ. Here the CDR3 reads CASSLLAGSETQYF. CDR3 nucleotides: TGTGCCAGCAGCTTATTGGCGGGGTCAGAGACCCAGTACTTC.